Listed below are T cell receptor beta chains from one sample, sequenced in a study of blood T cell repertoires in COVID-19. TCRdb keeps only in-frame clones here, not all; method: immunoSEQ multiplex PCR. The table shows around 300,000 clones, with more than 70% occurring only once. Sequenced material: peripheral blood. The source is a man aged 25 to 45 with active or convalescent COVID-19. Each CDR3 is given with its conserved first and last residue. D genes are given only for firm matches. Clone size is given for some rows only: seen once, a few or many times, or a class if the clone is expanded.

v_gene: TRBV6-5; abundance: -; j_gene: TRBJ1-4; d_gene: -; CDR3aa: CASRGVGEKLFF; CDR3nt: TGTGCCAGCAGAGGGGTGGGAGAAAAACTGTTTTTT
v_gene: TRBV7-9; abundance: -; j_gene: TRBJ2-3; d_gene: TRBD2; CDR3aa: CASSLDLLAGGQYF; CDR3nt: TGTGCCAGCAGCTTAGATCTACTAGCGGGGGGGCAGTATTTT
v_gene: TRBV7-2; abundance: few; j_gene: TRBJ2-1; d_gene: TRBD1; CDR3aa: CASSKTGNGEQFF; CDR3nt: TGTGCCAGCAGCAAGACAGGGAATGGCGAGCAGTTCTTC
v_gene: TRBV12-3/TRBV12-4; abundance: once; j_gene: TRBJ2-7; d_gene: TRBD2; CDR3aa: CASSLAGGNEQYF; CDR3nt: TGTGCCAGCAGCTTAGCGGGGGGGAACGAGCAGTACTTC
v_gene: TRBV15; abundance: -; j_gene: TRBJ1-2; d_gene: TRBD1; CDR3aa: CATSRETDRVYGYTF; CDR3nt: TGTGCCACCAGCAGAGAGACAGACAGGGTCTATGGCTACACCTTC
v_gene: TRBV10-1; abundance: -; j_gene: TRBJ1-2; d_gene: TRBD1; CDR3aa: CASRGTRWGRGLRNQLYGYTF; CDR3nt: TGCGCCAGCAGGGGTACTAGATGGGGCAGGGGGCTTCGGAATCAGCTCTATGGCTACACCTTC
v_gene: TRBV4-2; abundance: -; j_gene: TRBJ2-3; d_gene: -; CDR3aa: CASSPVLGTDTQYF; CDR3nt: TGTGCCAGCAGCCCAGTCCTGGGCACAGATACGCAGTATTTT
v_gene: TRBV9; abundance: once; j_gene: TRBJ1-6; d_gene: -; CDR3aa: CASSVEPDSYNSPLHF; CDR3nt: TGTGCCAGCAGCGTAGAGCCGGACAGCTATAATTCACCCCTCCACTTT
v_gene: TRBV4-3; abundance: -; j_gene: TRBJ1-1; d_gene: TRBD1; CDR3aa: CASSRIDREKGEAFF; CDR3nt: TGCGCCAGCAGCCGGATCGACAGGGAGAAGGGTGAAGCTTTCTTT
v_gene: TRBV6-5; abundance: -; j_gene: TRBJ2-7; d_gene: -; CDR3aa: CASSQVPTGYEQYF; CDR3nt: TGTGCCAGCAGTCAGGTCCCCACCGGCTACGAGCAGTACTTC
v_gene: TRBV4-1; abundance: -; j_gene: TRBJ2-3; d_gene: TRBD2; CDR3aa: CASSQEGGGVDTQYF; CDR3nt: TGCGCCAGCAGCCAAGAAGGCGGGGGGGTCGATACGCAGTATTTT
v_gene: TRBV6-6; abundance: few; j_gene: TRBJ2-2; d_gene: TRBD2; CDR3aa: CASSHQLAGGLHTGELFF; CDR3nt: TGTGCCAGCAGTCACCAACTAGCGGGGGGCCTACACACCGGGGAGCTGTTTTTT
v_gene: TRBV9; abundance: -; j_gene: TRBJ2-2; d_gene: TRBD1; CDR3aa: CASSSRTGKTGELFF; CDR3nt: TGTGCCAGCAGCTCGAGGACAGGAAAAACCGGGGAGCTGTTTTTT
v_gene: TRBV24-1; abundance: few; j_gene: TRBJ2-1; d_gene: TRBD2; CDR3aa: CATSERTSGREQFF; CDR3nt: TGTGCCACCAGTGAGCGGACTAGCGGAAGAGAGCAGTTCTTC
v_gene: TRBV11-2; abundance: -; j_gene: TRBJ2-1; d_gene: -; CDR3aa: CASSLGVRSENEQFF; CDR3nt: TGTGCCAGCAGCTTAGGTGTCAGATCGGAGAATGAGCAGTTCTTC
v_gene: TRBV27; abundance: few; j_gene: TRBJ1-4; d_gene: TRBD1; CDR3aa: CASSLSLGTDEKLFF; CDR3nt: TGTGCCAGCAGTTTATCACTGGGGACAGATGAAAAACTGTTTTTT
v_gene: TRBV30; abundance: -; j_gene: TRBJ2-7; d_gene: -; CDR3aa: CASGHSSYEQYF; CDR3nt: TGTGCCTCCGGACACAGCTCCTACGAGCAGTACTTC
v_gene: TRBV9; abundance: -; j_gene: TRBJ1-2; d_gene: -; CDR3aa: CASSVAYRSNYGYTF; CDR3nt: TGTGCCAGCAGCGTAGCTTATCGTTCTAACTATGGCTACACCTTC
v_gene: TRBV4-3; abundance: -; j_gene: TRBJ2-3; d_gene: -; CDR3aa: CASSHGGDTQYF; CDR3nt: TGCGCCAGCAGCCACGGGGGAGATACGCAGTATTTT
v_gene: TRBV27; abundance: -; j_gene: TRBJ1-5; d_gene: TRBD1; CDR3aa: CASSWTGSNQPQHF; CDR3nt: TGTGCCAGCAGTTGGACAGGTAGCAATCAGCCCCAGCATTTT
v_gene: TRBV5-6; abundance: -; j_gene: TRBJ2-3; d_gene: TRBD2; CDR3aa: CASSYTLLSGRAVADTQYF; CDR3nt: TGTGCCAGCAGCTATACCCTCCTGAGCGGGAGGGCCGTAGCAGATACGCAGTATTTT
v_gene: TRBV25-1; abundance: -; j_gene: TRBJ2-1; d_gene: TRBD1; CDR3aa: CASESVLPGQGRDEQFF; CDR3nt: TGTGCCAGTGAGTCCGTCCTACCGGGACAGGGAAGGGATGAGCAGTTCTTC
v_gene: TRBV28; abundance: -; j_gene: TRBJ2-5; d_gene: TRBD1; CDR3aa: CASTPLDRAQETQYF; CDR3nt: TGTGCCAGCACCCCCCTGGACAGGGCCCAAGAGACCCAGTACTTC
v_gene: TRBV5-6; abundance: -; j_gene: TRBJ1-4; d_gene: TRBD1; CDR3aa: CASSPGQTNEKLFF; CDR3nt: TGTGCCAGCAGCCCGGGACAGACTAATGAAAAACTGTTTTTT
v_gene: TRBV24-1; abundance: once; j_gene: TRBJ1-2; d_gene: TRBD1; CDR3aa: CATSTTGVDGYTF; CDR3nt: TGTGCCACCAGTACGACAGGGGTGGATGGCTACACCTTC
v_gene: TRBV11-2; abundance: -; j_gene: TRBJ2-5; d_gene: TRBD1; CDR3aa: CASSPWGTGEQETQYF; CDR3nt: TGTGCCAGCAGCCCGTGGGGGACAGGGGAACAAGAGACCCAGTACTTC
v_gene: TRBV30; abundance: -; j_gene: TRBJ1-6; d_gene: -; CDR3aa: CAGAGQYNSPLHF; CDR3nt: TGTGCCGGCGCCGGACAATATAATTCACCCCTCCACTTT